The 2 T cell receptor beta chains below come from one sample, sequenced in a study of OX40 agonist ivuxolimab in advanced cancers. The protocol was immunoSEQ multiplex PCR, while the TCRdb copy is restricted to in-frame clones and leaves out a portion. The sample comprises about 100,000 clones, around 93% of which are singletons, and about 0.49% rests with the top ten. The source material was CD4+ or CD8+ T cells sorted from blood, sampled in a trial of the OX40 agonist ivuxolimab. Every receptor here comes from an adult with an advanced solid tumor such as melanoma, head and neck, liver or kidney cancer.

The chain links TRBV18 to TRBJ2-7; weak D call: TRBD1 (6 bases). CDR1 and CDR2 from the germline V gene are KGHSH and LQKENI. The CDR3 totals 14 residues. V was cut by 4 bases and J by 3 bases, with 13 bases left in between. The CDR3 is CASSLPGQYYEQYF. The CDR3 DNA follows: TGTGCCAGCTCACTCCCGGGACAATACTACGAGCAGTACTTC.

This sequence joins TRBV4-2 and TRBJ2-3, with 9 bases aligning to TRBD1. With V trimmed by 1 base and J by 5 bases, 7 bases remained unmatched. Germline V gene data show CDR1 as LGHNA and CDR2 as YNFKEQ. The CDR3 contains 16 residues. In nucleotides, the CDR3 is TGTGCCAGCAGCCAAGGCCCCGGACAGGGGATAGATACGCAGTATTTT. Translating it yields CASSQGPGQGIDTQYF.